This T cell receptor (beta chain) originates from a study of blood T cell repertoires in COVID-19. Study-level background: The origin of the acute and convalescent COVID-19 samples was the United States, Italy and Spain.

The table came from immunoSEQ multiplex PCR; TCRdb's copy has only in-frame clones and leaves some out. The sample has 350,000 or so clones; less than 90% are singletons. Trimming shortened V by 5 bases and J by 2 bases, and 12 bases separated the two germline ends. There are 15 residues in the CDR3. Germline values: CDR1 SEHNR, CDR2 FQNEAQ (reference sequence). Individuals aged about 18 to 89 years were recruited from fewer than 30 US areas. The chain uses TRBV7-9 and TRBJ1-4; TRBD1 is a possible D gene (6 bases). The sequencing input was PBMCs or T cells enriched from blood (not recorded which). The clonotype was recovered from a woman aged 25 to 39 who had recovered from COVID-19. CDR3 sequence reads: CASSPGAETNEKLFF. The CDR3 DNA sequence: TGTGCCAGCAGCCCAGGGGCGGAGACTAATGAAAAACTGTTTTTT.